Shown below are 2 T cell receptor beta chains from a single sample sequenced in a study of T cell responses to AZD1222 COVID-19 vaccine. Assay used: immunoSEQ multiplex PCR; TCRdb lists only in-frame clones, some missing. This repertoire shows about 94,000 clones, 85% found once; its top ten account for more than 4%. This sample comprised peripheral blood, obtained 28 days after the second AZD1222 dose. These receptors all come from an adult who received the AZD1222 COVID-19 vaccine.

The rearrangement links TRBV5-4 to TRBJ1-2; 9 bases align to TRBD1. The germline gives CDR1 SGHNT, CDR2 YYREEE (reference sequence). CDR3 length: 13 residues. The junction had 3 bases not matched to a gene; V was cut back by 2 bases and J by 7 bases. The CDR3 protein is CASSLQGASGYTF. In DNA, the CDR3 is TGTGCCAGCAGCTTACAGGGGGCTTCTGGCTACACCTTC.

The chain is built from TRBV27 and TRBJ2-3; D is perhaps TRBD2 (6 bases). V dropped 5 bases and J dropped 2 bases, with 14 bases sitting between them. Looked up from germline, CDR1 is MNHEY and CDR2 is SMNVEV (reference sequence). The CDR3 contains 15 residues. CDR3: CASSVEGKSTDTQYF. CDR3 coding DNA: TGTGCCAGCAGTGTGGAGGGCAAGTCCACAGATACGCAGTATTTT.